Listed below are T cell receptor beta chains from one sample, sequenced in a study of CD8 T cells in Susac syndrome. In TCRdb, the immunoSEQ multiplex PCR reads were re-called with MiXCR into one record per CDR3 protein. The table lists about 160,000 distinct CDR3 sequences, approximately 94% of them singletons. The material sequenced was CD4+ T cells from PBMCs. The receptor set was obtained from a human donor with multiple sclerosis. The CDR3 runs from the conserved cysteine through the conserved F or W. The D gene is left open where the match is weak. Clone size, where shown, is once, few, many, or a class for clones that have expanded.

. TRBJ1-2 TRBV3-1 TRBD1 TGTGCCAGCAGCCAGGGACAGGGCTATGGCTACACCTTC CASSQGQGYGYTF
. TRBJ1-3 TRBV7-9 . TGTGCCAGCAGCACATGGACGGTCGGAAACACCATATATTTT CASSTWTVGNTIYF
. TRBJ1-1 TRBV30 . TGTGCCTGGAGGAGTGGGGGCGCTGCCGCTTTCTTT CAWRSGGAAAFF
. TRBJ2-2 TRBV13 TRBD2 TGTGCCAGCAGCTTAGGGCTAGCGGGACTCACCGGGGAGCTGTTTTTT CASSLGLAGLTGELFF
few TRBJ2-7 TRBV5-1 TRBD2 TGCGCCAGCAGCACCTCGGGGGGATTCTACGAGCAGTACTTC CASSTSGGFYEQYF
. TRBJ1-1 TRBV27 . TGTGCCAGCAGTTTAAACTGGGGGGGAACTGAAGCTTTCTTT CASSLNWGGTEAFF
. TRBJ2-3 TRBV30 TRBD2 TGTGCCTGGAGTGTGGGAGCGGGAGGGCCGGTAGATACGCAGTATTTT CAWSVGAGGPVDTQYF
. TRBJ2-5 TRBV14 TRBD2 TGTGCCAGCAGCCAAAATAGCGGGAGTGGGACCCAGTACTTC CASSQNSGSGTQYF
. TRBJ2-1 TRBV7-8 . TGTGCCAGCAGCTTAAGCCGGGACCGGTCCTACAATGAGCAGTTCTTC CASSLSRDRSYNEQFF
. TRBJ2-7 TRBV6-2/TRBV6-3 . TGTGCCAGCAGTCCGAGGTTCTCATCGGCCTACGAGCAGTACTTC CASSPRFSSAYEQYF
. TRBJ1-1 TRBV30 . TGTGCCTGGAGTATAGGGGGACTGAACACTGAAGCTTTCTTT CAWSIGGLNTEAFF
. TRBJ2-6 TRBV29-1 . TGCAGCGTTGAAGATCCCGTTTCTGGGGCCAACGTCCTGACTTTC CSVEDPVSGANVLTF
. TRBJ2-7 TRBV9 . TGTGCCAGCAGCGTCACCCCTCGGGGGTCTACCTACGAGCAGTACTTC CASSVTPRGSTYEQYF
. TRBJ2-5 TRBV23-1 . TGCGCCAGCAGTTATACGGGAGAGACCCAGTACTTC CASSYTGETQYF
. TRBJ2-7 TRBV7-2 . TGTGCCAGCAGCTTAGACCCGACCATTCCCCATCACTTC CASSLDPTIPHHF
. TRBJ2-5 TRBV12-3/TRBV12-4 . TGTGCCAGCAGTTTAATGGCAGGGCGGGAGACCCAGTACTTC CASSLMAGRETQYF
. TRBJ1-2 TRBV6-5 TRBD1 TGTGCCAGCAGTTACTCCGGGACAGGGAGTAACTATGGCTACACCTTC CASSYSGTGSNYGYTF
. TRBJ2-6 TRBV20-1 . TGCAGTGCTAGAGGGGGCGCCCCCGGGGCCAACGTCCTGACTTTC CSARGGAPGANVLTF
. TRBJ2-3 TRBV2 . TGTGCCAGCAGTGAAAATCTCTTAAGCACAGATACGCAGTATTTT CASSENLLSTDTQYF
. TRBJ1-1 TRBV27 . TGTGCCAGCAGTTTAAATTGGGGAGCCCTCTTTGAAGCTTTCTTT CASSLNWGALFEAFF
. TRBJ2-7 TRBV28 TRBD1 TGTGCCAGCAGGGAACAGGGGTCCTACGAGCAGTACTTC CASREQGSYEQYF
. TRBJ2-7 TRBV12-3/TRBV12-4 . TGTGCCAGCAGCCTACGACAAACCTACGAGCAGTACTTC CASSLRQTYEQYF
. TRBJ1-5 TRBV15 TRBD1 TGTGCCACCAGCAGAACAGGGGCGTATGGCAATCAGCCCCAGCATTTT CATSRTGAYGNQPQHF
. TRBJ1-4 TRBV30 . TGTGCCTGGAGTCGAGGGGGGATGGGTTATGAAAAACTGTTTTTT CAWSRGGMGYEKLFF
. TRBJ2-7 TRBV20-1 TRBD1 TGCAGTGCTCGCCTGACAGGGGCTTCCGAGCAGTACTTC CSARLTGASEQYF
. TRBJ1-2 TRBV18 TRBD1 TGTGCCAGCTCACCCCCGACAGGGAGGAGCGGCTACACCTTC CASSPPTGRSGYTF
. TRBJ2-3 TRBV4-2 TRBD2 TGTGCCAGCAGCCAAGTAGTCACTAGCGGGAGGCGATGGGGCACAGATACGCAGTATTTT CASSQVVTSGRRWGTDTQYF
. TRBJ2-2 TRBV7-2 TRBD1 TGTGCCAGCCTCTGGGGACAGACACAAGGGGACGGGGAGCTGTTTTTT CASLWGQTQGDGELFF
. TRBJ1-4 TRBV20-1 . TGCAGTGCTAGAATTTCAGAACAGGAAAAACTGTTTTTT CSARISEQEKLFF
. TRBJ1-1 TRBV7-3 TRBD1 TGTGCCAGCAGCCTACAGGGGATGGCCACTGAAGCTTTCTTT CASSLQGMATEAFF
. TRBJ1-4 TRBV3-1 . TGTGCCAGCAGCGATCGAGAAGAAAAACTGTTTTTT CASSDREEKLFF
. TRBJ1-5 TRBV10-3 . TGTGCCATCAGTGAGGTAAATCAGCCCCAGCATTTT CAISEVNQPQHF